This TCR beta chain is drawn from a study of PD-L1 blockade in urothelial cancer. The time point is: pretreatment peripheral blood. Libraries were prepared by immunoSEQ multiplex PCR; TCRdb keeps only in-frame clonotypes and omits some of them. The table lists 95,000 to 100,000 clones, around 86% of them singletons. The receptor was derived from a man in his 60s with urothelial cancer. The sequencing here drew on PBMCs, taken around atezolizumab (anti-PD-L1) treatment.

For the CDR3, the DNA is TGTGCCAGCAGGGGGGCGGGAGTATACAATGAGCAGTTCTTC. This codes for CASRGAGVYNEQFF. The V gene is TRBV27, the J gene TRBJ2-1; possible D gene TRBD2, 7 bases. Germline CDR1 and CDR2: MNHEY and SMNVEV (reference sequence). V lost 6 bases and J 4 bases, leaving 13 bases between the germline ends. The CDR3 totals 14 residues.